This is a list of T cell receptor beta chains from one sample in a study of radiation and T cells in renal cell carcinoma. The data were produced by immunoSEQ multiplex PCR, yet TCRdb's version contains in-frame clones alone and is incomplete. The sample has 120,000 to 150,000 clones, less than 90% seen once. The specimen was blood, collected from a patient whose treatment included radiotherapy and nephrectomy. The receptors were sampled from a woman between 45 and 60 years old with renal cell carcinoma. The CDR3 runs from the conserved cysteine through the conserved F or W. The order of the fields is V gene, clone size, J gene, D gene, CDR3 DNA, CDR3 protein. The D gene is left open where the match is weak. Only some rows state a clone size, as once, few, many or a class for expanded clones.

>TRBV7-2|once|TRBJ1-1|-
TGTGCCAGCAGCTTCAGTCAGGGGAACACTGAAGCTTTCTTT
CASSFSQGNTEAFF
>TRBV7-3|-|TRBJ2-2|-
TGTGCCAGCAGCCGAAGTGGGAACACCGGGGAGCTGTTTTTT
CASSRSGNTGELFF
>TRBV9|-|TRBJ2-3|-
TGTGCCAGCAGCGTAAGCGGGCGGAACACAGATACGCAGTATTTT
CASSVSGRNTDTQYF
>TRBV28|-|TRBJ2-5|-
TGTGCCAGCAGGGACAGTGGGTGGGAGACCCAGTACTTC
CASRDSGWETQYF
>TRBV4-3|-|TRBJ2-5|-
TGCGCCAGCAGCCAGAATAGGGGACCCCAAGAGACCCAGTACTTC
CASSQNRGPQETQYF
>TRBV5-1|-|TRBJ1-4|TRBD1
TGCGCCAGCAGCCCGGACAGGGAGGTAAAGGAAAAACTGTTTTTT
CASSPDREVKEKLFF
>TRBV18|-|TRBJ2-2|TRBD2
TGTGCCAGCTCACCAAGGACTAGCCTGAACACCGGGGAGCTGTTTTTT
CASSPRTSLNTGELFF
>TRBV19|-|TRBJ2-7|-
TGTGCCAGTAAAGGAGGCGACTACGAGCAGTACTTC
CASKGGDYEQYF
>TRBV9|once|TRBJ1-3|TRBD1
TGTGCCAGCAGCGTAGGGGACAGGGGGACAAGAGGAAACACCATATATTTT
CASSVGDRGTRGNTIYF
>TRBV11-3|-|TRBJ2-2|-
TGTGCCAGCAGCCCCGGGGGCTACTCGAACACCGGGGAGCTGTTTTTT
CASSPGGYSNTGELFF
>TRBV4-3|-|TRBJ2-1|-
TGCGCCAGCAGCCAAGATGCCATGACTCTTTACAATGAGCAGTTCTTC
CASSQDAMTLYNEQFF
>TRBV19|-|TRBJ1-1|-
TGTGCCAGTAGTAAGGGACAGAACACTGAAGCTTTCTTT
CASSKGQNTEAFF
>TRBV28|-|TRBJ2-7|TRBD1
TGTGCCAGCAGTTTCACAGGGGCCAGGGAGCAGTACTTC
CASSFTGAREQYF
>TRBV5-1|-|TRBJ2-2|TRBD1
TGCGCCAGCAGGGCCCGGACAGGGGACGGCGGGGAGCTGTTTTTT
CASRARTGDGGELFF
>TRBV7-2|-|TRBJ2-5|-
TGTGCCAGCAGCACCCCCGGGGTCGAGACCCAGTACTTC
CASSTPGVETQYF
>TRBV6-5|-|TRBJ1-2|TRBD1
TGTGCCAGCAGTGAAGGGACAGGGGAATATGGCTACACCTTC
CASSEGTGEYGYTF
>TRBV12-2|once|TRBJ1-1|-
TGTGCAAGTCGCTTATGTTCCGGGAACACTGAAGCTTTCTTT
CASRLCSGNTEAFF
>TRBV7-2|once|TRBJ2-5|-
TGTGCCAGCAGCCCACTTGCGGGGCCCGAGACCCAGTACTTC
CASSPLAGPETQYF
>TRBV5-1|-|TRBJ2-3|TRBD2
TGCGCCAGCAGCTTGGCCCCATCTAGCGGGGGCACAGATACGCAGTATTTT
CASSLAPSSGGTDTQYF
>TRBV7-8|-|TRBJ1-2|-
TGTGCCAGCAGCTTAGCTACTGGCGGGGAGAGTGGCTACACCTTC
CASSLATGGESGYTF
>TRBV5-1|-|TRBJ2-7|TRBD1
TGCGCCAGCAGCTCCTCGGGACAGGGTCTCTACGAGCAGTACTTC
CASSSSGQGLYEQYF
>TRBV28|-|TRBJ2-4|-
TGTGCCAGCAGTCGGAACCGACAGCTGGTAGCCAAAAACATTCAGTACTTC
CASSRNRQLVAKNIQYF
>TRBV10-1|-|TRBJ2-1|TRBD2
TGCGCCAGCAGTGCTAGCGGACCCTACAATGAGCAGTTCTTC
CASSASGPYNEQFF
>TRBV7-2|-|TRBJ2-2|TRBD1
TGTGCCAGCAGCTCAGGGACAGGGTTTGACACCGGGGAGCTGTTTTTT
CASSSGTGFDTGELFF
>TRBV5-6|-|TRBJ2-5|-
TGTGCCAGCAGCCCTGACAGTGAGAAAGAGACCCAGTACTTC
CASSPDSEKETQYF
>TRBV2|-|TRBJ2-5|TRBD2
TGTGCCAGCAGTGGGGCTAGCGGGAGGCAATTTTCCAGGGAGGAGACCCAGTACTTC
CASSGASGRQFSREETQYF
>TRBV6-5|-|TRBJ1-4|TRBD1
TGTGCCAGCAGTTACTTCCAGGGGGAACTGTTTTTT
CASSYFQGELFF
>TRBV6-1|-|TRBJ2-3|-
TGTGCCAGCAGTGTCTCTCTAGAACAAGATACGCAGTATTTT
CASSVSLEQDTQYF
>TRBV11-3|-|TRBJ2-2|TRBD1
TGTGCCAGCAGCGTAGGATCCGGGACAGGGAAAGGACAATCCGGGGAGCTGTTTTTT
CASSVGSGTGKGQSGELFF
>TRBV9|once|TRBJ1-1|-
TGTGCCAGCAGCCCCTTTGGGCAACCGAACACTGAAGCTTTCTTT
CASSPFGQPNTEAFF
>TRBV9|-|TRBJ2-3|TRBD2
TGTGCCAGCAGCGTAGATGAGACTAGCGGGAAATTGGCAGATACGCAGTATTTT
CASSVDETSGKLADTQYF
>TRBV7-2|-|TRBJ2-7|-
TGTGCCAGCAGCTTAGTGAAGGGGATCGAGCAGTACTTC
CASSLVKGIEQYF
>TRBV6-1|-|TRBJ2-7|-
TGTGCCAGCAGTGACGGTCAGCTCTCCTACGAGCAGTACTTC
CASSDGQLSYEQYF
>TRBV19|-|TRBJ2-7|TRBD1
TGTGCCAGTAGTGGGACAGCTTCGTCCTACGAGCAGTACTTC
CASSGTASSYEQYF
>TRBV7-8|-|TRBJ2-3|-
TGTGCCAGCAGCTTAGGAACGTACACAGATACGCAGTATTTT
CASSLGTYTDTQYF
>TRBV7-9|-|TRBJ1-1|TRBD1
TGTGCCAGCAGTTGGACAGGGGGGAGTACTCCTGAAGCTTTCTTT
CASSWTGGSTPEAFF
>TRBV19|-|TRBJ2-7|TRBD2
TGTGCCAGTGAGGGACTAGCGGGAGGGCATCAGTACTTC
CASEGLAGGHQYF